This T cell receptor beta chain stems from a study of T cell repertoires in cytomegalovirus infection. TCRdb processed the reads anew with MiXCR; each CDR3 protein has one entry. The sample contains 200,000 to 300,000 distinct CDR3 sequences, roughly an eighth of which appear only once. Study-wide results and caveats: The study identified carriers of CMV plus the relevant HLA from cumulative public TCR beta family frequency. CMV-specific TCR beta clonotypes restricted by HLA-C dominated the ex vivo response.

This clonotype was seen a few times. The antigen remains undetermined. This CDR3 comprises 15 residues. V was shortened by 4 bases and J by 1 base, with 15 bases between the two germline ends. Germline V gene lookup returns CDR1 SGHNT and CDR2 YYREEE (reference sequence). Material: PBMCs. The J gene is TRBJ2-7, the V gene TRBV5-4; either TRBD1 or TRBD2 may fit D (5 bases each). This TCR came from a human donor in good health (CMV status not recorded). Some clones in this sample may be carry-over from other donors' samples. This chain's CDR3 is CASSPVGGVSYEQYF. DNA for the CDR3: TGTGCCAGCAGCCCGGTTGGGGGAGTTTCCTACGAGCAGTACTTC.